The 30 T cell receptor beta chains given below trace back to one sample, sequenced in a study of cytomegalovirus exposure and HLA in healthy donors (dated 2017 in TCRdb). Preparation of the library involved the immunoSEQ multiplex PCR assay. The multiplex PCR relied on a mix of 60 forward primers for TCR Vbeta segments and 13 reverse primers for TCR Jbeta segments. TCRdb took this table from immuneACCESS and kept in-frame rearrangements with V and J called. Such tables lack part of the clones; where checked against another copy, unresolved V genes explain under half of the gap, and the rest is unexplained. This sample gives about 120,000 clones in total; around 81% of them show up just once. The ten biggest clones cover less than 2.5% of the sample. Sequencing used PBMCs. Source of these receptors: a woman aged 40 to 55 in good health and CMV-seronegative.

Note on this clone: The identical CDR3 is also encoded by other nucleotide sequences in the sample. This chain links TRBV6-1 with TRBJ2-1; D may be TRBD1 (5 bases). V shed 3 bases and J shed 7 bases, with 22 bases lying between them. Germline CDR1 is MNHNS and CDR2 is SASEGT. The CDR3 extends over 17 amino acids. The CDR3 DNA is TGTGCCAGCAGTGAGGGGATTGACAGTCCTCATCATAATGAGCAGTTCTTC. Translated, it gives CASSEGIDSPHHNEQFF.

V and J are TRBV9 and TRBJ1-6; 7 positions agree with TRBD1. V lost 4 bases and J lost 5; bases outside the gene matches: 6. CDR3 length: 15 amino acids. Germline V CDR1 and CDR2: SGDLS, YYNGEE. CDR3 amino acids: CASSPGGPNNSPLHF. In DNA, the CDR3 is TGTGCCAGCAGCCCAGGGGGGCCAAATAATTCACCCCTCCACTTT.

The chain links TRBV7-3 to TRBJ2-7, with D uncertain. CDR3 size: 13 residues. Looked up from germline, CDR1 is SGHTA and CDR2 is FQGTGA. V was trimmed by 5 bases and J by 3 bases, leaving 11 bases between them. The CDR3 sequence: CASSQSPGYEQYF. DNA for the CDR3: TGTGCCAGCAGCCAATCCCCGGGCTACGAGCAGTACTTC. Combining the CDR3 with reference TRBV7-3 and TRBJ2-7 gives the whole variable domain GAGVSQTPSNKVTEKGKYVELRCDPISGHTALYWYRQSLGQGPEFLIYFQGTGAADDSGLPNDRFFAVRPEGSVSTLKIQRTERGDSAVYLCASSQSPGYEQYFGPGTRLTVT.

This clone appeared once. This chain joins TRBV27 and TRBJ1-2; 7 bases fit TRBD1. Looked up from germline, CDR1 is MNHEY and CDR2 is SMNVEV (reference sequence). The CDR3 spans 15 residues. Trimming took 6 bases from V and 5 from J; bases not matched to a gene: 12. CDR3 coding DNA: TGTGCCAGCAGACGAGATGAGGGGGCGTATTATGGCTACACCTTC. This sequence encodes CASRRDEGAYYGYTF.

The rearrangement links TRBV5-1 to TRBJ1-1; perhaps TRBD1 as D (6 bases). V was pared by 4 bases and J by 6 bases, with 10 bases between. The CDR3 length is 12 residues. Germline CDR1 SGHRS, CDR2 YFSETQ. The chain's CDR3 is CASSQQGSEAFF. The DNA of the CDR3 is TGCGCCAGCAGCCAACAGGGTTCTGAAGCTTTCTTT.

The V gene is TRBV9, the J gene TRBJ2-2; 7 bases agree with TRBD2. V lost 2 bases, J lost 9 bases, and 13 bases stayed unmatched. The CDR3 is 16 residues long. Germline lookup yields CDR1 SGDLS and CDR2 YYNGEE. The DNA for the CDR3 is TGTGCCAGCAGCGTCTCCTGGGGGGAGGGGAACCGGGAGCTGTTTTTT. It translates to CASSVSWGEGNRELFF.

This clone came up a few times. The CDR3 sequence is CASSKQRGFGTSFFF. CDR3 nucleotides: TGTGCCAGCAGTAAACAAAGGGGGTTCGGGACTAGTTTTTTCTTC. The rearrangement links TRBV6-5 to TRBJ2-1, with 8 bases aligning to TRBD2. Germline V lookup: CDR1 MNHEY, CDR2 SVGAGI. The CDR3 length is 15 residues. V lost 5 bases and J lost 16; bases outside the gene matches: 19.

The rearrangement uses TRBV28 and TRBJ1-6; TRBD1 is a possible D gene (5 bases). Trimming pared 3 bases from V and 8 bases from J, leaving 17 bases between. The CDR3 consists of 16 residues. The germline CDR1 and CDR2 sequences are MDHEN and SYDVKM. CDR3 sequence: CASSFRRELFHSPLHF. CDR3 in DNA: TGTGCCAGCAGTTTTCGCAGGGAACTTTTTCATTCACCCCTCCACTTT. Combining the CDR3 with reference TRBV28 and TRBJ1-6 gives the whole variable domain DVKVTQSSRYLVKRTGEKVFLECVQDMDHENMFWYRQDPGLGLRLIYFSYDVKMKEKGDIPEGYSVSREKKERFSLILESASTNQTSMYLCASSFRRELFHSPLHFGNGTRLTVT.

The chain combines TRBV27 with TRBJ2-3; 14 bases are shared with TRBD2. The trim removed 5 bases at V and 9 bases at J, leaving 13 bases unmatched. The CDR3 consists of 17 residues. Germline loops: CDR1 MNHEY, CDR2 SMNVEV (reference sequence). CDR3 DNA: TGTGCCAGCAGTAGCCGGTCGAGACTAGCGGGAGGGGGGACGCAGTATTTT. Encoded protein: CASSSRSRLAGGGTQYF.

The CDR3 DNA reads as TGTGCCAGCAGTAGTGGGGTCCCGGTGGGGCTCAGGCTTGAAAAACTGTTTTTT. Translated: CASSSGVPVGLRLEKLFF. The rearrangement links TRBV27 to TRBJ1-4, with D possibly being TRBD1 (5 bases). The ends were cut back, 5 bases at V and 7 bases at J, with 26 bases in the middle. This CDR3 region has 18 residues. Per the germline V gene, CDR1 is MNHEY and CDR2 is SMNVEV (reference sequence). Full variable domain (outside the CDR3, taken from reference TRBV27 and TRBJ1-4): EAQVTQNPRYLITVTGKKLTVTCSQNMNHEYMSWYRQDPGLGLRQIYYSMNVEVTDKGDVPEGYKVSRKEKRNFPLILESPSPNQTSLYFCASSSGVPVGLRLEKLFFGSGTQLSVL.

The V gene is TRBV2, the J gene TRBJ1-1, with TRBD1 as a possible D gene (5 bases). This CDR3 has 16 amino acids. Trimming removed 6 bases from V and 11 bases from J, with 28 bases in between. CDR1 and CDR2 from the germline V gene are SNHLY and FYNNEI. CDR3 in amino acids: CASRAPPPRAGGEAFF. The DNA for the CDR3 is TGTGCCAGCAGGGCCCCGCCTCCCAGGGCCGGGGGGGAGGCTTTCTTT.

The V call is TRBV6-5, the J call TRBJ2-5; TRBD2 agrees at 10 bases. The CDR3 runs to 15 residues. Germline lookup yields CDR1 MNHEY and CDR2 SVGAGI. V dropped 10 bases and J dropped 13; count of bases not matched to a gene: 21. The CDR3 loop is CATARLAGLQNGRYF. DNA of the CDR3: TGTGCCACCGCCAGACTAGCGGGTCTCCAAAACGGTCGGTACTTC.

The sample holds a few counts of this clone. One end of the junction varies from germline; a read error may be responsible. The rearrangement uses TRBV7-9 and TRBJ2-3; 9 bases map to TRBD2. Germline V CDR1 and CDR2: SEHNR, FQNEAQ (reference sequence). This CDR3 region has 16 residues. The DNA of the CDR3 is TGTTCCAGCAGCTTAGAGCGGGGGGCCCCAGCCGGTACGCAGTATTTT. Residues: CSSSLERGAPAGTQYF.

The V call is TRBV19, the J call TRBJ1-2; D unresolved. CDR3 length: 13 amino acids. Germline-derived CDR1 and CDR2 are LNHDA and SQIVND (reference sequence). The V gene lost 5 bases and the J gene lost 4 bases, with 11 bases spanning the gap. The CDR3 spells CASSPRPSYGYTF. CDR3 nucleotide sequence: TGTGCCAGTAGTCCCAGGCCCTCCTATGGCTACACCTTC.

V is TRBV9 and J is TRBJ1-2, with D uncertain. The CDR3 covers 15 residues. Germline V gives CDR1 SGDLS, CDR2 YYNGEE. The ends were cut back, 0 bases at V and 0 bases at J, with 9 bases in the middle. CDR3 bases: TGTGCCAGCAGCGTAGGAATAGAGACTAACTATGGCTACACCTTC. Translated: CASSVGIETNYGYTF.

The table lists this clone with a count of one. J is TRBJ2-7 and V is TRBV28; 12 bases agree with TRBD1. After removal of 5 bases from V and 6 bases from J, the junction contained 5 bases not matched to a gene. The CDR3 has 14 amino acids. Germline V gives CDR1 MDHEN, CDR2 SYDVKM. In nucleotides, the CDR3 is TGTGCCAGCAGTCTGGGACAGGGGGCGGGCGAGCAGTACTTC. Translation gives CASSLGQGAGEQYF.

This rearrangement joins TRBV6-6 to TRBJ2-7; TRBD2 agrees at 7 bases. Germline CDR1 MNHNY, CDR2 SVGAGI (reference sequence). This CDR3 region has 15 residues. Losses at the gene ends were 5 bases for V and 2 bases for J; bases not matched to a gene: 9. The CDR3 protein is CASSTTAGQTYEQYF. CDR3 nucleotides: TGTGCCAGCAGTACCACAGCGGGGCAAACCTACGAGCAGTACTTC.

This chain connects TRBV2 to TRBJ2-3, with a tentative D call TRBD2 (7 bases). From germline, CDR1 is SNHLY and CDR2 FYNNEI. Trimming shortened V by 2 bases and J by 8 bases, and 17 bases separated the two germline ends. The CDR3 consists of 15 residues. The CDR3 sequence: CASSEKSGGAGTQYF. The CDR3, as DNA: TGTGCCAGCAGTGAAAAAAGTGGGGGGGCGGGTACGCAGTATTTT. Variable domain in full (rest from reference TRBV2 and TRBJ2-3): EPEVTQTPSHQVTQMGQEVILRCVPISNHLYFYWYRQILGQKVEFLVSFYNNEISEKSEIFDDQFSVERPDGSNFTLKIRSTKLEDSAMYFCASSEKSGGAGTQYFGPGTRLTVL.

The gene calls are TRBV4-1 and TRBJ1-2; 7 bases match TRBD1. This CDR3 contains 15 residues. After removal of 4 bases from V and 0 bases from J, the junction contained 5 bases not matched to a gene. From germline, CDR1 is MGHRA and CDR2 YSYEKL. The CDR3 sequence is CASSLSTGTNYGYTF. The CDR3, as DNA: TGCGCCAGCAGCCTTTCGACAGGGACTAACTATGGCTACACCTTC.

A remark on this clone: The same CDR3 arises from other DNA sequences in this sample as well. The CDR3 DNA sequence: TGCAGCGCCGGGACAGGGAACACTGAAGCTTTCTTT. This codes for CSAGTGNTEAFF. The rearrangement uses TRBV29-1 and TRBJ1-1, with 8 bases matching TRBD1. V gave up 7 bases and J gave up 1 base; unmatched junction bases: 2. The CDR3 has 12 residues. CDR1 is SQVTM, CDR2 ANQGSEA, per germline.

This chain uses TRBV23-1 with TRBJ2-1, with 12 positions matching TRBD2. TRBV23-1 is an ORF, and what it does is uncertain. The CDR3 spans 16 residues. V was clipped by 7 bases and J by 8 bases; unmatched bases: 12. CDR3 nucleotides: TGCGCCAGCAACCCCGCGACTAGCGGGAGTCGGGATGAGCAGTTCTTC. Protein product: CASNPATSGSRDEQFF.

The rearrangement joins TRBV28 to TRBJ2-3; D is undetermined. This CDR3 has 15 amino acids. The V gene lost 5 bases and the J gene lost 5 bases, with 17 bases spanning the gap. CDR1 MDHEN and CDR2 SYDVKM come from the germline V gene. This CDR3 reads CASSPKAPLGDTQYF. The CDR3 DNA reads TGTGCCAGCAGTCCCAAAGCGCCCCTAGGAGATACGCAGTATTTT.

V and J are TRBV10-1 and TRBJ1-1; D might be TRBD1 (6 bases). Germline V gene data show CDR1 as WNHNN and CDR2 as SYGVQD (reference sequence). V lost 4 bases to trimming and J lost 5 bases, with 17 bases between them. This CDR3 spans 15 amino acids. CDR3 sequence: CASSGEQGMGTEAFF. Written as DNA, the CDR3 is TGCGCCAGCAGTGGGGAACAGGGTATGGGGACTGAAGCTTTCTTT.

The genes are TRBV2 and TRBJ1-6; 8 nucleotides agree with TRBD1. Trimming at V came to 6 bases and at J to 7 bases, leaving 8 bases not matched to a gene. Germline V CDR1 and CDR2: SNHLY, FYNNEI. The CDR3 has 15 amino acids. CDR3 sequence reads: CASRTTGVGNSPLHF. CDR3 coding DNA: TGTGCCAGCAGGACGACAGGGGTAGGAAATTCACCCCTCCACTTT.

This chain joins TRBV11-2 and TRBJ1-5; D unresolved. The CDR3 loop spans 14 amino acids. V lost 1 base and J lost 4, with 8 bases in between. Germline V gene lookup returns CDR1 SGHAT and CDR2 FQNNGV. The CDR3 is CASSLGGSNQPQHF. DNA for the CDR3: TGTGCCAGCAGCTTAGGCGGCAGTAATCAGCCCCAGCATTTT. The full variable domain, with the rest looked up from reference TRBV11-2 and TRBJ1-5, is EAGVAQSPRYKIIEKRQSVAFWCNPISGHATLYWYQQILGQGPKLLIQFQNNGVVDDSQLPKDRFSAERLKGVDSTLKIQPAKLEDSAVYLCASSLGGSNQPQHFGDGTRLSIL.

V and J are TRBV11-1 and TRBJ2-5; TRBD1 agrees at 9 bases. Germline assignment: CDR1 SGHAT and CDR2 FQDESV (reference sequence). Germline trimming cut 5 bases from V and 5 bases from J; bases unmatched to any gene: 12. The CDR3 totals 16 residues. CDR3 nucleotide sequence: TGTGCCAGCAGCCCTAGCTGGGACAGGGCGGAGGAGACCCAGTACTTC. Amino acid sequence: CASSPSWDRAEETQYF.

The chain combines TRBV5-1 with TRBJ2-2; D possibly corresponds to TRBD1 (5 bases). This CDR3 region has 18 residues. Per the germline V gene, CDR1 is SGHRS and CDR2 is YFSETQ. Trimming removed 4 bases from V and 2 bases from J, with 21 bases in between. CDR3 DNA sequence: TGCGCCAGCAGCCCTTGGACCACAGGTTCTTTAAACACCGGGGAGCTGTTTTTT. Protein: CASSPWTTGSLNTGELFF.

The chain has TRBV6-6 and TRBJ2-1; 11 bases align to TRBD2. Germline V gene sequence: CDR1 MNHNY, CDR2 SVGAGI (reference sequence). The junction had 6 bases not matched to a gene; V was cut back by 7 bases and J by 7 bases. The CDR3 has 14 residues. The CDR3, as DNA: TGTGCCAGCAAATTCGGGACTAGCGGAAATGAGCAGTTCTTC. This encodes CASKFGTSGNEQFF.

The chain recombines TRBV6-4 with TRBJ2-7; 9 nucleotides line up with TRBD2. Germline V lookup: CDR1 MRHNA, CDR2 SNTAGT. The CDR3 extends over 15 amino acids. V lost 1 base, J lost 0 bases, and 1 base stayed unmatched. The CDR3 DNA reads TGTGCCAGCAGTGACTTTAGCGGGAGCTCCTACGAGCAGTACTTC. Its protein product is CASSDFSGSSYEQYF.

The chain is built from TRBV27 and TRBJ2-7; TRBD2 matches 7 bases. Germline CDR1 MNHEY, CDR2 SMNVEV (reference sequence). The length of the CDR3 is 15 residues. Trimming at V came to 7 bases and at J to 3 bases, leaving 12 bases not matched to a gene. This CDR3 is CASKNTSGKYYEQYF. The CDR3 DNA follows: TGTGCCAGCAAAAATACAAGCGGGAAGTACTACGAGCAGTACTTC.